Listed here are 12 T cell receptor beta chains from one sample, sequenced in a study of sequential checkpoint blockade in melanoma. Method: immunoSEQ multiplex PCR; TCRdb's copy keeps in-frame clones and lacks some. Among 15,000 to 20,000 clones listed, approximately 72% were seen once. Sample treatment: randomized to nivolumab then ipilimumab (arm A) or the reverse (arm B). Specimen: CD8+ T cells sorted from blood (inferred from file names), collected from a patient given nivolumab and ipilimumab in sequence. The receptors stem from a human donor with melanoma.

This rearrangement joins TRBV6-4 to TRBJ1-2, with 11 bases aligning to TRBD1. The V and J ends lost 8 bases and 4 bases, in that order; junction bases with no gene match: 15. CDR3 length equals 17 residues. Germline CDR1 reads MRHNA; CDR2 reads SNTAGT. The CDR3 loop is CASWGRDRGSRCYGYTF. For the CDR3, the DNA is TGTGCCAGCTGGGGCCGGGACAGGGGGAGTAGGTGCTATGGCTACACCTTC.

This chain joins TRBV10-2 and TRBJ2-7; possible D gene TRBD1, 6 bases. In germline, CDR1 is WSHSY, CDR2 SAAADI. V gave up 1 base and J gave up 2 bases, with 9 bases separating them. The CDR3 runs 14 residues. In DNA, the CDR3 is TGCGCCAGCAGTGAGTACAGGGTGACCTACGAGCAGTACTTC. Translated, it gives CASSEYRVTYEQYF.

The table lists this clone with a count of one. This chain links TRBV4-1 with TRBJ2-7; D remains unclear. V was trimmed by 4 bases and J by 2 bases, leaving 12 bases between them. Germline V CDR1 and CDR2: MGHRA, YSYEKL. The CDR3 contains 14 residues. The CDR3 reads CASSPDLVTYEQYF. In DNA form, the CDR3 reads TGCGCCAGCAGCCCCGACTTGGTTACCTACGAGCAGTACTTC.

The chain is built from TRBV30 and TRBJ2-3, with D tentatively TRBD1 (5 bases). V was trimmed by 2 bases and J by 0 bases, leaving 15 bases between them. The V gene's germline CDR1 is GTSNPN and CDR2 SVGIG (reference sequence). This CDR3 spans 16 amino acids. For the CDR3, the DNA is TGTGCCTGGAGTTCGGACACCTTGGCTAGCACAGATACGCAGTATTTT. Its protein product is CAWSSDTLASTDTQYF.

This rearrangement joins TRBV7-9 to TRBJ1-4, with 8 bases lining up with TRBD1. Germline V gene data show CDR1 as SEHNR and CDR2 as FQNEAQ (reference sequence). The CDR3 loop spans 15 amino acids. V trimming: 6 bases; J trimming: 8 bases; junction bases outside the gene matches: 11. The CDR3 protein is CASSSDRGSGEKLFF. CDR3 bases: TGTGCCAGCAGTTCTGACAGGGGAAGTGGGGAAAAACTGTTTTTT.

This clone is labeled medium-sized. The chain recombines TRBV29-1 with TRBJ2-7, with 7 bases matching TRBD1. Germline V gene sequence: CDR1 SQVTM, CDR2 ANQGSEA. This CDR3 region has 13 residues. Trimming removed 3 bases from V and 1 base from J; junction bases left unmatched: 3. CDR3 residues: CSVETGSSYEQYF. CDR3 in DNA: TGCAGCGTTGAGACAGGGTCATCCTACGAGCAGTACTTC.

This chain connects TRBV19 to TRBJ1-2; maybe TRBD1 (6 bases). Trimming removed 4 bases at V and 6 bases at J, with 15 bases between. The CDR3 totals 14 residues. Germline CDR1 LNHDA, CDR2 SQIVND (reference sequence). CDR3 bases: TGTGCCAGTAGTACCCGACAGGACGGGCATGGCTACACCTTC. It codes for CASSTRQDGHGYTF. Using reference TRBV19 and TRBJ1-2 for the parts outside the CDR3, the full variable domain is DGGITQSPKYLFRKEGQNVTLSCEQNLNHDAMYWYRQDPGQGLRLIYYSQIVNDFQKGDIAEGYSVSREKKESFPLTVTSAQKNPTAFYLCASSTRQDGHGYTFGSGTRLTVV.

By share, this clone ranks as medium-sized. J is TRBJ2-6 and V is TRBV27, with no clear D. CDR3 length: 13 residues. Germline lookup yields CDR1 MNHEY and CDR2 SMNVEV (reference sequence). V was cut by 3 bases and J by 2 bases, with 2 bases left in between. The CDR3 nucleotides are TGTGCCAGCAGTTTCGCTGGGGCCAACGTCCTGACTTTC. It encodes CASSFAGANVLTF.

The V call is TRBV7-3, the J call TRBJ2-3; 9 bases map to TRBD2. The germline CDR1 and CDR2 sequences are SGHTA and FQGTGA. V shed 5 bases and J 6 bases; nucleotides not matched to a gene: 12. The CDR3 length is 16 residues. CDR3 coding DNA: TGTGCCAGCAGCCCCTACGGGGCGGGGGGGCCGGATACGCAGTATTTT. It yields the protein CASSPYGAGGPDTQYF. Using reference TRBV7-3 and TRBJ2-3 for the parts outside the CDR3, the full variable domain is GAGVSQTPSNKVTEKGKYVELRCDPISGHTALYWYRQSLGQGPEFLIYFQGTGAADDSGLPNDRFFAVRPEGSVSTLKIQRTERGDSAVYLCASSPYGAGGPDTQYFGPGTRLTVL.

The rearrangement joins TRBV9 to TRBJ1-5; D may be TRBD1 (5 bases). V dropped 4 bases and J dropped 4 bases, with 12 bases sitting between them. The germline V gene has CDR1 SGDLS and CDR2 YYNGEE. This CDR3 is 14 amino acids long. The CDR3 nucleotides read TGTGCCAGCAGCCTAGGCGGGGGAAATCAGCCCCAGCATTTT. This gives the protein CASSLGGGNQPQHF.

The chain uses TRBV4-2 and TRBJ2-6, with no clear D. This CDR3 has 14 amino acids. The germline V gene encodes CDR1 LGHNA and CDR2 YNFKEQ. Trimming shortened V by 5 bases and J by 8 bases, and 13 bases separated the two germline ends. CDR3 protein: CASSFKGTTNVLTF. CDR3 nucleotide sequence: TGTGCCAGCAGCTTCAAAGGAACTACCAACGTCCTGACTTTC.

V usage is TRBV7-9 and J usage is TRBJ2-7, with TRBD2 identical over 7 bases. CDR1 is SEHNR and CDR2 is FQNEAQ in the germline V gene (reference sequence). V lost 5 bases and J lost 0; bases outside the gene matches: 10. CDR3 length equals 16 residues. The CDR3, as DNA: TGTGCCAGCAGCCCCCCCATTGGGAGGGCCTCCTACGAGCAGTACTTC. It specifies CASSPPIGRASYEQYF.